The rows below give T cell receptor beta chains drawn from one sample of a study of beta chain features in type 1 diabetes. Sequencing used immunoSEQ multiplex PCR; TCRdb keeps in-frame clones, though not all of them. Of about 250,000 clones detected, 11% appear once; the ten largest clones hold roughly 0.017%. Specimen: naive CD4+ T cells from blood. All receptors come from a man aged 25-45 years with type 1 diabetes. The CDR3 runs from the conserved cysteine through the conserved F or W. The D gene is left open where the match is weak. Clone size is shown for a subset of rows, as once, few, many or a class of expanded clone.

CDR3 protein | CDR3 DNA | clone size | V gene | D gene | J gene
CASSSAQGWKTQYF | TGTGCCAGCAGTTCCGCACAGGGGTGGAAGACCCAGTACTTC | few | TRBV28 | TRBD1 | TRBJ2-5
CASGQQETQYF | TGTGCCAGCGGCCAACAAGAGACCCAGTACTTC | few | TRBV11-1 | . | TRBJ2-5
CASSPPHSAGANEQYF | TGTGCCAGCAGCCCGCCCCACTCAGCGGGGGCCAACGAGCAGTACTTC | . | TRBV28 | TRBD2 | TRBJ2-7
CASSLGTSGGATDTQYF | TGTGCCAGCAGCTTAGGTACTAGCGGGGGGGCCACAGATACGCAGTATTTT | . | TRBV11-2 | TRBD2 | TRBJ2-3
CSVRQGETQYF | TGCAGCGTTCGACAGGGGGAGACCCAGTACTTC | . | TRBV29-1 | TRBD1 | TRBJ2-5
CASSLRRETQYF | TGTGCCAGCAGCCTTAGAAGAGAGACCCAGTACTTC | . | TRBV7-9 | . | TRBJ2-5
CASRGWENTGELFF | TGTGCCAGCCGGGGTTGGGAGAACACCGGGGAGCTGTTTTTT | . | TRBV6-5 | . | TRBJ2-2
CASSMTGAEAFF | TGTGCCAGCAGCATGACAGGGGCTGAAGCTTTCTTT | few | TRBV6-6 | TRBD1 | TRBJ1-1
CASSVAGANQPQHF | TGTGCCAGCAGCGTAGCAGGGGCAAATCAGCCCCAGCATTTT | . | TRBV9 | . | TRBJ1-5
CASRDRATNNEQFF | TGTGCCAGCAGAGACAGGGCGACGAACAATGAGCAGTTCTTC | few | TRBV6-7 | TRBD1 | TRBJ2-1
CASSLSGTSGGYQETQYF | TGTGCCAGCAGCTTATCCGGGACTAGCGGAGGGTACCAAGAGACCCAGTACTTC | few | TRBV7-6 | TRBD2 | TRBJ2-5
CASSQTGTGNYGYTF | TGTGCCAGCTCACAAACCGGGACAGGGAACTATGGCTACACCTTC | few | TRBV18 | TRBD1 | TRBJ1-2
CASSPLYEQYF | TGTGCCAGCAGCCCACTATACGAGCAGTACTTC | few | TRBV7-8 | . | TRBJ2-7
CASSQEPNRGYGYTF | TGCGCCAGCAGCCAAGAACCAAACAGGGGCTATGGCTACACCTTC | . | TRBV4-3 | TRBD1 | TRBJ1-2
CASSEGDTYGYTF | TGTGCCAGCAGTGAAGGGGACACTTATGGCTACACCTTC | . | TRBV25-1 | . | TRBJ1-2